This entry describes one TCR beta chain. In the study's own analysis: It was from reference gene primer amplification that nucleated cell counts were estimated. The protocol was immunoSEQ multiplex PCR, while the TCRdb copy is restricted to in-frame clones and leaves out a portion. V and J calls and clone size come straight from that table; D and trimming were deduced from the DNA. The sample lists roughly 150,000 clones, less than 85% occurring once. These data belong to a study of blood T cell repertoires in COVID-19. Looking at the study overall: Specimens from acute and convalescent COVID-19 originated in the United States, Italy and Spain. Sources were T cells, B-cell-depleted T cells, or PBMCs; the material itself was cDNA or gDNA.

This CDR3 spans 13 amino acids. In germline, CDR1 is MNHNS, CDR2 SASEGT. V was clipped by 1 base and J by 3 bases, with 3 bases between them. The chain employs TRBV6-1 and TRBJ2-2; D ambiguous. The origin of this receptor is a woman aged 55-69 years with COVID-19, enrolled during active disease. The source material was peripheral blood. The CDR3 sequence: CASSEGDTGELFF. The CDR3 DNA sequence: TGTGCCAGCAGTGAAGGCGACACCGGGGAGCTGTTTTTT.